The clone carrying this T cell receptor (beta chain) was observed at least ten times. The antigen is undetermined. The data were obtained in a study of human T cells and chemical hapten exposure. The study, taken as a whole, reports: Unchanged with DPC sensitization were TCRs above 1 in 1000 frequency.

TCRdb independently ran MiXCR on the RACE reads; one entry per CDR3 protein. The data show about 290,000 distinct CDR3 sequences, with approximately 7.5% seen just once and more than 1% held by the top ten. Documented time point: pre-sensitization, week 0. Documented treatment: therapeutic diphenylcyclopropenone sensitization with weekly scalp DPC. This CDR3 has 15 amino acids. V was shortened by 6 bases and J by 0 bases, with 12 bases between the two germline ends. Germline values: CDR1 MDHEN, CDR2 SYDVKM. This specimen consisted of whole blood, obtained in connection with sensitization to the hapten diphenylcyclopropenone (DPC). The source is a man younger than 30 with alopecia areata. Some clones in this sample may be carry-over from other donors' samples. The chain is built from TRBV28 and TRBJ1-3; D is unresolved. This CDR3 is CASSNLLGSGNTIYF. CDR3 DNA: TGTGCCAGCAGCAACCTTCTCGGCTCTGGAAACACCATATATTTT.